This T cell receptor beta chain was sequenced during a study of blood T cell repertoires in COVID-19. Study summary: Both acute and convalescent COVID-19 samples were obtained from the United States, Italy and Spain.

Data came from immunoSEQ multiplex PCR; TCRdb stores just in-frame clones and leaves some out. The sample yields fewer than 250,000 clones, approximately 79% seen once. This CDR3 has 15 residues. V lost 2 bases, J lost 6 bases, and 17 bases lay in between. Looked up from germline, CDR1 is SNHLY and CDR2 is FYNNEI. The rearrangement links TRBV2 to TRBJ2-7; TRBD1 might be the D (5 bases). The material sequenced was peripheral blood. This receptor was identified in a woman aged 45-65 years with acute or convalescent COVID-19. The CDR3 DNA sequence: TGTGCCAGCAGTGAATACAGGCCCACCTCTGGCGAGCAGTACTTC. This sequence encodes CASSEYRPTSGEQYF.